The rows below give T cell receptor beta chains drawn from one sample of a study of blood T cell repertoires in COVID-19. Method: immunoSEQ multiplex PCR; TCRdb's copy keeps in-frame clones and lacks some. The sample includes more than 150,000 clones, more than 85% of them seen just once. The sequenced material came from PBMCs or T cells enriched from blood (not recorded which). The receptors were gathered from a woman aged 45-60 years who had recovered from COVID-19. Each CDR3 is given with its conserved first and last residue. D genes are given only for firm matches. Expanded clones get a size class; other rows say once, few or many, or leave the size out.

J gene: TRBJ1-2; clone size: -; V gene: TRBV19; D gene: -; CDR3 protein: CASSIGGLIVGYTF; CDR3 DNA: TGTGCCAGTAGTATCGGCGGGCTTATAGTTGGCTACACCTTC
J gene: TRBJ2-2; clone size: -; V gene: TRBV10-1; D gene: TRBD1; CDR3 protein: CASRQDRATGELFF; CDR3 DNA: TGCGCCAGCAGACAGGACAGGGCCACCGGGGAGCTGTTTTTT
J gene: TRBJ2-3; clone size: -; V gene: TRBV6-2/TRBV6-3; D gene: TRBD2; CDR3 protein: CASSFETSGIGGDTQYF; CDR3 DNA: TGTGCCAGCAGTTTCGAGACTAGCGGGATAGGAGGAGATACGCAGTATTTT
J gene: TRBJ1-1; clone size: -; V gene: TRBV5-4; D gene: -; CDR3 protein: CASSLAGRTTEAFF; CDR3 DNA: TGTGCCAGCAGCTTAGCGGGCCGTACGACTGAAGCTTTCTTT
J gene: TRBJ2-3; clone size: -; V gene: TRBV7-2; D gene: -; CDR3 protein: CASSLSGPSSTDTQYF; CDR3 DNA: TGTGCCAGCAGCTTGAGCGGGCCCTCTAGCACAGATACGCAGTATTTT
J gene: TRBJ2-3; clone size: -; V gene: TRBV20-1; D gene: -; CDR3 protein: CSASAHFENTDTQYF; CDR3 DNA: TGCAGTGCTAGTGCCCACTTCGAGAACACAGATACGCAGTATTTT
J gene: TRBJ2-1; clone size: -; V gene: TRBV19; D gene: -; CDR3 protein: CASTRWNEQFF; CDR3 DNA: TGTGCCAGTACTCGGTGGAATGAGCAGTTCTTC
J gene: TRBJ2-4; clone size: -; V gene: TRBV7-3; D gene: TRBD1; CDR3 protein: CASSLSTGGIQYF; CDR3 DNA: TGTGCCAGCAGCCTATCGACAGGGGGCATTCAGTACTTC
J gene: TRBJ1-3; clone size: -; V gene: TRBV6-5; D gene: -; CDR3 protein: CASSYDRNTGNTIYF; CDR3 DNA: TGTGCCAGCAGTTACGACAGGAACACTGGAAACACCATATATTTT
J gene: TRBJ2-2; clone size: -; V gene: TRBV6-5; D gene: TRBD1; CDR3 protein: CASSPDREVTGELFF; CDR3 DNA: TGTGCCAGCAGTCCCGACAGGGAAGTCACCGGGGAGCTGTTTTTT
J gene: TRBJ1-1; clone size: -; V gene: TRBV19; D gene: TRBD1; CDR3 protein: CASSQDRDTEAFF; CDR3 DNA: TGTGCCAGTAGCCAAGACAGGGACACTGAAGCTTTCTTT
J gene: TRBJ1-2; clone size: -; V gene: TRBV19; D gene: TRBD1; CDR3 protein: CASSKTGEAYGYTF; CDR3 DNA: TGTGCCAGTAGTAAAACAGGGGAAGCCTATGGCTACACCTTC
J gene: TRBJ1-2; clone size: -; V gene: TRBV5-1; D gene: -; CDR3 protein: CASSTQSGSQPYGYTF; CDR3 DNA: TGCGCCAGCAGCACACAATCAGGGTCGCAACCCTATGGCTACACCTTC
J gene: TRBJ2-5; clone size: -; V gene: TRBV2; D gene: TRBD2; CDR3 protein: CASRGGTLKETQYF; CDR3 DNA: TGTGCCAGCAGGGGGGGGACTCTTAAAGAGACCCAGTACTTC
J gene: TRBJ1-6; clone size: -; V gene: TRBV2; D gene: TRBD1; CDR3 protein: CASSKTGYNSPLHF; CDR3 DNA: TGTGCCAGCAGTAAGACAGGGTACAATTCACCCCTCCACTTT
J gene: TRBJ1-1; clone size: -; V gene: TRBV7-8; D gene: TRBD1; CDR3 protein: CASSLARGTEAFF; CDR3 DNA: TGTGCCAGCAGCTTAGCCAGGGGGACTGAAGCTTTCTTT
J gene: TRBJ2-2; clone size: -; V gene: TRBV7-9; D gene: -; CDR3 protein: CASSDSGVGGTGELFF; CDR3 DNA: TGTGCCAGCAGCGACTCGGGAGTTGGGGGCACCGGGGAGCTGTTTTTT
J gene: TRBJ1-2; clone size: few; V gene: TRBV2; D gene: -; CDR3 protein: CASSGGQGHYGYTF; CDR3 DNA: TGTGCCAGCAGTGGGGGACAAGGGCACTATGGCTACACCTTC
J gene: TRBJ1-2; clone size: medium-sized; V gene: TRBV4-1; D gene: -; CDR3 protein: CASSQEADRDNGYTF; CDR3 DNA: TGCGCCAGCAGCCAAGAGGCAGACCGGGACAACGGCTACACCTTC
J gene: TRBJ2-1; clone size: -; V gene: TRBV5-1; D gene: -; CDR3 protein: CASSLGGAFLYNEQFF; CDR3 DNA: TGCGCCAGCAGCTTAGGAGGGGCCTTCCTCTACAATGAGCAGTTCTTC
J gene: TRBJ1-1; clone size: -; V gene: TRBV20-1; D gene: -; CDR3 protein: CSARADTEAFF; CDR3 DNA: TGCAGTGCTAGGGCCGACACTGAAGCTTTCTTT
J gene: TRBJ2-1; clone size: -; V gene: TRBV29-1; D gene: -; CDR3 protein: CSVGQGGEQFF; CDR3 DNA: TGCAGCGTTGGGCAGGGTGGTGAGCAGTTCTTC
J gene: TRBJ1-2; clone size: -; V gene: TRBV28; D gene: -; CDR3 protein: CASSHGPTGNYGYTF; CDR3 DNA: TGTGCCAGCAGTCACGGCCCAACAGGGAACTATGGCTACACCTTC
J gene: TRBJ1-2; clone size: -; V gene: TRBV29-1; D gene: TRBD1; CDR3 protein: CSVGQLYYGYTF; CDR3 DNA: TGCAGCGTGGGACAGCTATACTATGGCTACACCTTC
J gene: TRBJ1-4; clone size: once; V gene: TRBV7-8; D gene: -; CDR3 protein: CASSFGHLGEKLFF; CDR3 DNA: TGTGCCAGCAGCTTTGGACACCTTGGGGAAAAACTGTTTTTT
J gene: TRBJ1-1; clone size: once; V gene: TRBV6-5; D gene: TRBD1; CDR3 protein: CASSYFSTGGTEAFF; CDR3 DNA: TGTGCCAGCAGTTACTTCTCGACAGGGGGCACTGAAGCTTTCTTT